Sequencing of this T cell receptor beta chain was carried out in a study of shared clonotypes between healthy human individuals. Study-wide results and limits: A few donors had 4% to 5% of their naive CD4 clonotypes in common.

V dropped 1 base and J dropped 5 bases, with 8 bases sitting between them. The CDR3 contains 13 residues. Germline CDR1 MGHRA, CDR2 YSYEKL. To note about this clone: Antigen: not known.

Libraries were prepared by immunoSEQ multiplex PCR; TCRdb keeps only in-frame clonotypes and omits some of them. Found here are some 690,000 clones, less than 95% of them singletons; the top ten hold 34%. The chain links TRBV4-1 to TRBJ1-1, with D tentatively TRBD1 (6 bases). Sequencing used memory CD8+ T cells from PBMCs. Subset noted: CD45RO+ cells pooled with CCR7-negative TemRA cells. The TCR comes from a man younger than 30 in good health. Some clones in this sample may be carry-over from other donors' samples. The CDR3 nucleotides read TGCGCCAGCAGCCAAGCGCAGGGGACTGAAGCTTTCTTT. Residues: CASSQAQGTEAFF.